One and the same sample provided the 19 T cell receptor beta chains below, sequenced in a study of cytomegalovirus exposure and HLA in healthy donors. The table came from immunoSEQ multiplex PCR; TCRdb's copy has only in-frame clones and leaves some out. The repertoire holds approximately 180,000 clones, with about 89% as singletons. Material: PBMCs. The receptors originated from a man between 18 and 29 years old in good health and CMV-seropositive.

The gene calls are TRBV4-1 and TRBJ1-2; a weak D match, TRBD1 (5 bases). The ends were cut back, 6 bases at V and 5 bases at J, with 10 bases in the middle. The CDR3 has 12 amino acids. Germline CDR1 reads MGHRA; CDR2 reads YSYEKL. The CDR3 nucleotides are TGCGCCAGCAGTCTCGGGGGGTATGGCTACACCTTC. This gives the protein CASSLGGYGYTF.

This chain links TRBV9 with TRBJ2-7; the D is unclear. Germline CDR1 reads SGDLS; CDR2 reads YYNGEE. This CDR3 comprises 12 residues. Trimming left V 5 bases short and J 1 base short, with 7 bases between. CDR3: CASSGQSYEQYF. The CDR3 bases are TGTGCCAGCAGTGGTCAGTCCTACGAGCAGTACTTC.

This clone was detected only a few times. The V gene is TRBV7-9, the J gene TRBJ1-2; tentative D call: TRBD1 (5 bases). Germline V gene sequence: CDR1 SEHNR, CDR2 FQNEAQ (reference sequence). The CDR3 extends over 15 amino acids. V was pared by 5 bases and J by 5 bases, with 18 bases between. The CDR3 bases are TGTGCCAGCAGCCCACAATCGGCAGGGCGGTATGGCTACACCTTC. It codes for CASSPQSAGRYGYTF.

The chain has TRBV18 and TRBJ1-2; D is undetermined. The CDR3 runs 12 residues. Deletions cut 4 bases from V and 7 bases from J, with 10 bases between. CDR1 is KGHSH and CDR2 is LQKENI in the germline V gene. The CDR3 DNA sequence: TGTGCCAGCTCACGTGAAGCTCCTGGCTACACCTTC. It translates to CASSREAPGYTF.

This rearrangement joins TRBV7-2 to TRBJ1-4; weak D call: TRBD1 (6 bases). Deletions cut 5 bases from V and 7 bases from J, with 20 bases between. Germline assignment: CDR1 SGHTA and CDR2 FQGNSA. The CDR3 contains 16 residues. CDR3 DNA: TGTGCCAGCAGCCCCCACCGCGGGGGAGGGGGTGAAAAACTGTTTTTT. This codes for CASSPHRGGGGEKLFF. Complete variable domain (other parts from reference TRBV7-2 and TRBJ1-4): GAGVSQSPSNKVTEKGKDVELRCDPISGHTALYWYRQSLGQGLEFLIYFQGNSAPDKSGLPSDRFSAERTGGSVSTLTIQRTQQEDSAVYLCASSPHRGGGGEKLFFGSGTQLSVL.

The chain carries TRBV7-2 and TRBJ1-1; 8 nucleotides align to TRBD1. The V gene end was trimmed by 1 base and the J gene end by 4 bases; junction bases not matched to a gene: 8. The CDR3 runs 16 residues. Germline V gene lookup returns CDR1 SGHTA and CDR2 FQGNSA. The DNA of the CDR3 is TGTGCCAGCAGCTTAGGGTGGGACAGGAAGATCACTGAAGCTTTCTTT. Translated, it gives CASSLGWDRKITEAFF.

The chain employs TRBV13 and TRBJ1-1, with TRBD1 matching 7 bases. V shed 5 bases and J 0 bases; nucleotides not matched to a gene: 3. The CDR3 has 14 residues. Germline V gives CDR1 PRHDT, CDR2 FYEKMQ (reference sequence). The CDR3, as DNA: TGTGCCAGCAGCATTGACAGGGTGAACACTGAAGCTTTCTTT. Translation gives CASSIDRVNTEAFF.

J is TRBJ1-5 and V is TRBV19; possibly TRBD1 for D (5 bases). V dropped 7 bases and J dropped 1 base, with 11 bases sitting between them. CDR3 length: 14 residues. CDR1 is LNHDA, CDR2 SQIVND, per germline (reference sequence). The CDR3 reads CASTPGQSNQPQHF. Here the CDR3 DNA reads TGTGCCAGTACCCCAGGGCAAAGCAATCAGCCCCAGCATTTT.

The chain carries TRBV5-1 and TRBJ2-7; 11 nucleotides line up with TRBD2. Germline loops: CDR1 SGHRS, CDR2 YFSETQ. This CDR3 is built from 15 residues. V was clipped by 2 bases and J by 2 bases; unmatched bases: 3. The chain's CDR3 is CASSLTSGGTYEQYF. The CDR3 DNA sequence: TGCGCCAGCAGCTTAACTAGCGGGGGTACCTACGAGCAGTACTTC.

In its sample, this clone was seen a few times. The chain combines TRBV7-9 with TRBJ2-7; D call uncertain. Germline CDR1 reads SEHNR; CDR2 reads FQNEAQ (reference sequence). Trimming stripped 4 bases from V and 5 bases from J, with 6 bases between. The CDR3 covers 11 residues. The CDR3 region is CASSSVDEQYF. The CDR3 nucleotides read TGTGCCAGCAGCTCCGTCGACGAGCAGTACTTC. Drawing the rest from reference TRBV7-9 and TRBJ2-7, the complete variable domain is DTGVSQNPRHKITKRGQNVTFRCDPISEHNRLYWYRQTLGQGPEFLTYFQNEAQLEKSRLLSDRFSAERPKGSFSTLEIQRTEQGDSAMYLCASSSVDEQYFGPGTRLTVT.

This chain joins TRBV27 and TRBJ2-5, with 7 positions matching TRBD1. V shed 3 bases, J shed 3 bases, and the junction held 1 base outside the gene matches. The CDR3 has 13 residues. Germline V gene data show CDR1 as MNHEY and CDR2 as SMNVEV (reference sequence). CDR3 in DNA: TGTGCCAGCAGTTTCCAGGGGGAAGAGACCCAGTACTTC. Its translation is CASSFQGEETQYF.

The chain couples TRBV4-3 to TRBJ2-2, with 9 bases lining up with TRBD2. Germline CDR1 and CDR2: LGHNA and YSLEER. This CDR3 comprises 17 residues. The junction had 8 bases not matched to a gene; V was cut back by 0 bases and J by 6 bases. The chain's CDR3 is CASSQDRASGVSGELFF. The CDR3 DNA reads TGCGCCAGCAGCCAAGATCGGGCTAGCGGGGTCTCCGGGGAGCTGTTTTTT.

This chain joins TRBV6-5 and TRBJ2-1; D may be TRBD1 (5 bases). From germline, CDR1 is MNHEY and CDR2 SVGAGI. The CDR3 consists of 12 residues. V was trimmed by 7 bases and J by 8 bases, leaving 12 bases between them. Written as DNA, the CDR3 is TGTGCCAGCAACTCCAGGGTCCATGAGCAGTTCTTC. Translation gives CASNSRVHEQFF.

CDR3 sequence: CASSQAGGVYGYTF. As DNA, the CDR3 is TGTGCCAGCAGCCAGGCAGGGGGCGTCTATGGCTACACCTTC. V usage is TRBV21-1 and J usage is TRBJ1-2; the table calls TRBD1, which could not be checked here. TRBV21-1 is recorded as a pseudogene. This CDR3 contains 14 residues.

This clone has a single count. The CDR3 spells CASSRGTGGTGELFF. The CDR3 bases are TGTGCCAGCTCACGCGGGACAGGGGGCACCGGGGAGCTGTTTTTT. This chain connects TRBV18 to TRBJ2-2; 11 bases fit TRBD1. Losses at the gene ends were 4 bases for V and 4 bases for J; bases not matched to a gene: 2. This CDR3 is 15 amino acids long. Looked up from germline, CDR1 is KGHSH and CDR2 is LQKENI.

The rearrangement uses TRBV15 and TRBJ1-2; 7 bases are a match to TRBD1. V was clipped by 3 bases and J by 6 bases; unmatched bases: 4. The CDR3 contains 13 residues. CDR1 and CDR2 (germline): LNHNV, YYDKDF (reference sequence). For the CDR3, the DNA is TGTGCCACCAGCAGGGCCGACAGGGATGGCTACACCTTC. This encodes CATSRADRDGYTF.

The chain recombines TRBV7-9 with TRBJ1-2; D is ambiguous. The CDR3 spans 12 residues. Germline CDR1 and CDR2: SEHNR and FQNEAQ (reference sequence). Trimming took off 5 bases at V and 6 bases at J, with 10 bases between the two ends. CDR3 nucleotides: TGTGCCAGCAGCCGACTCGGGGATGGCTACACCTTC. Translated: CASSRLGDGYTF.

The V call is TRBV27, the J call TRBJ2-7; 13 bases map to TRBD2. J gave up 2 bases and V 5 bases, and 9 bases lay outside the gene matches. The CDR3 is 17 residues long. From germline, CDR1 is MNHEY and CDR2 SMNVEV (reference sequence). The CDR3 loop is CASSKRTSGSRTYEQYF. CDR3 in DNA: TGTGCCAGCAGTAAGCGGACTAGCGGGAGTCGTACCTACGAGCAGTACTTC.

The V and J genes are TRBV27 and TRBJ2-7; a weak D match, TRBD2 (5 bases). The germline gives CDR1 MNHEY, CDR2 SMNVEV (reference sequence). V was cut by 4 bases and J by 3 bases, with 16 bases left in between. CDR3 length: 15 amino acids. This chain's CDR3 is CASSSPRGGVYEQYF. Here the CDR3 DNA reads TGTGCCAGCAGTTCCCCCCGCGGAGGAGTCTACGAGCAGTACTTC.